The sequence of this T cell receptor (beta chain) was determined in a study of chemoradiotherapy in HPV16-positive cancers (dated by TCRdb to between 2021 and 2024). With regard to the full study: Functional T-cell assays on cells from two HPV16-positive patients defined candidate HPV-specific T-cell clones and common TCR motifs. The study asked whether T-cell immunity to the HPV oncoproteins E6 and E7 changes during chemoradiotherapy and whether this immunity affects survival. The candidate HPV-specific TCRs and motifs were subsequently tracked in TCR repertoires obtained from 70 to 95 patients with HPV-related cancers.

Turning to this clone: Its specific antigen is unknown. At one of its ends the junction is not consistent with the germline gene, which may arise from a read error.

The germline V gene (reference sequence) provides CDR1 SSHAT and CDR2 FNYEAQ. Measured from the cysteine to the phenylalanine, the CDR3 is 13 residues long. Just the 39-base CDR3 DNA is kept, in frame starting at base 1. Repertoires were sampled repeatedly over the course of chemoradiotherapy, so clonal expansion could be followed in the tumor microenvironment. The library was made by the immunoSEQ multiplex PCR assay. This immuneACCESS table, as held by TCRdb, lists in-frame sequences with V and J called but not all clones. Of the missing ones, under half trace to an unresolved V gene in checked studies; the others have no known cause. The sample includes some 25,000 clones, with roughly 94% observed a single time. The ten largest clones take up approximately 3% of the sample. Broad study findings and their caveats: In HPV16-positive patients, expansion of HPV-responsive T cells during chemoradiotherapy was associated with improved recurrence-free survival. Expansion of candidate HPV-specific clones and E7-related TCR motifs was observed in the tumor microenvironment during treatment, whereas no such expansion was observed for non-HPV-specific T cells. Only a couple of HPV16-positive patients were used to derive the functional definition of HPV-specific T cells, and the survival association was reported for HPV16-positive patients.

This sequence was found in a human donor with HPV-associated anogenital cancer. The receptor chain draws on TRBV7-7 and TRBJ2-5; a confident D gene designation cannot be given. Collection took place from a patient who underwent chemoradiotherapy. The CDR3: CASSYTKKEAQYF. The DNA sequence is as follows: TGTGCCAGCAGCTATACAAAGAAAGAGGCCCAGTACTTC.